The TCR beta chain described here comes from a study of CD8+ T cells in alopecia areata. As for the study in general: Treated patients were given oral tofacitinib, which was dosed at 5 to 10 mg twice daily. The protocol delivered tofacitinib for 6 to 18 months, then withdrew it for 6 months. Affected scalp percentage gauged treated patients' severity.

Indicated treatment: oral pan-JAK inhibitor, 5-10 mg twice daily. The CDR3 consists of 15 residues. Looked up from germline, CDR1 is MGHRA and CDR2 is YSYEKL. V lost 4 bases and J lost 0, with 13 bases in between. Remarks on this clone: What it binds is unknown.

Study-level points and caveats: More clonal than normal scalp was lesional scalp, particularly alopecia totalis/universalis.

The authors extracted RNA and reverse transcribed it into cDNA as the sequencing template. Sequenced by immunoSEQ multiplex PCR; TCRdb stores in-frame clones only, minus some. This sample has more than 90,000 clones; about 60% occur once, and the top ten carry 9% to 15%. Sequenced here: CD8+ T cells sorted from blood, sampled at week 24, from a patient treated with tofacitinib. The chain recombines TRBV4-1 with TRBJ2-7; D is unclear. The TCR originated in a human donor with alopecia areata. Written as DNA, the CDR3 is TGCGCCAGCAGCCTCCGTGGATCAGCCTCCTACGAGCAGTACTTC. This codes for CASSLRGSASYEQYF.